This entry lists 9 T cell receptor beta chains sequenced from one sample in a study of cytomegalovirus exposure and HLA in healthy donors. The study ran its PCR with 60 Vbeta and 13 Jbeta primers. Repertoires were generated with immunoSEQ multiplex PCR, while TCRdb's copy carries only in-frame clones and drops some. Here the sample table reports more than 40,000 clones. Specimen: PBMCs. The receptors were sampled from a female donor in good health and CMV-seronegative.

The chain joins TRBV25-1 to TRBJ2-5, with 11 bases fitting TRBD2. This CDR3 has 15 amino acids. V gave up 2 bases and J gave up 1 base; unmatched junction bases: 0. Per germline, CDR1 MGHDK and CDR2 SYGVNS. The CDR3: CASSEGTSGQETQYF. The CDR3 DNA reads as TGTGCCAGCAGTGAAGGGACTAGCGGCCAAGAGACCCAGTACTTC.

V gene TRBV19 combines with J gene TRBJ1-1; 7 bases are shared with TRBD1. Trimming cost V 5 bases and J 0 bases; bases outside gene matches: 3. Germline values: CDR1 LNHDA, CDR2 SQIVND (reference sequence). The CDR3 length is 14 residues. The CDR3 DNA is TGTGCCAGTAGTCAAGGGACAGTGAACACTGAAGCTTTCTTT. It translates to CASSQGTVNTEAFF.

The V gene is TRBV6-1, the J gene TRBJ2-7; TRBD2 is a possible D gene (5 bases). Germline CDR1 and CDR2: MNHNS and SASEGT. The CDR3 length is 14 residues. Trimming left V 4 bases short and J 5 bases short, with 15 bases between. As DNA, the CDR3 is TGTGCCAGCAGTGGCCCGGGAATCGTCGACGAGCAGTACTTC. It translates to CASSGPGIVDEQYF.

The CDR3 loop reads CASSSRDRSYEQYF. Written as DNA, the CDR3 is TGTGCCAGCAGCTCCAGGGACAGGTCCTACGAGCAGTACTTC. The rearrangement links TRBV7-2 to TRBJ2-7, with 8 nucleotides matching TRBD1. Germline lookup yields CDR1 SGHTA and CDR2 FQGNSA. The CDR3 extends over 14 amino acids. Trimming at V came to 4 bases and at J to 1 base, leaving 3 bases not matched to a gene.

J is TRBJ2-1 and V is TRBV6-4, with D tentatively TRBD2 (6 bases). This CDR3 is 17 amino acids long. The V end was cut by 0 bases, the J end by 5 bases, with 17 bases between. In germline, CDR1 is MRHNA, CDR2 SNTAGT. The DNA for the CDR3 is TGTGCCAGCAGTGACTCTTGGCGGGGTTACCCCAACAATGAGCAGTTCTTC. It codes for CASSDSWRGYPNNEQFF.

The chain employs TRBV18 and TRBJ1-1, with D maybe TRBD1 (5 bases). V was pared by 4 bases and J by 0 bases, with 18 bases between. Germline loops: CDR1 KGHSH, CDR2 LQKENI. CDR3 size: 17 residues. The CDR3: CASSRGLEATLNTEAFF. In DNA, the CDR3 is TGTGCCAGCTCACGGGGACTGGAAGCCACTCTGAACACTGAAGCTTTCTTT. Combining the CDR3 with reference TRBV18 and TRBJ1-1 gives the whole variable domain NAGVMQNPRHLVRRRGQEARLRCSPMKGHSHVYWYRQLPEEGLKFMVYLQKENIIDESGMPKERFSAEFPKEGPSILRIQQVVRGDSAAYFCASSRGLEATLNTEAFFGQGTRLTVV.

This chain connects TRBV4-1 to TRBJ2-7, with 13 bases fitting TRBD2. The J segment lost 3 bases and the V segment lost 2 bases, leaving 7 bases of the junction unmatched. CDR3 length equals 17 residues. Germline values: CDR1 MGHRA, CDR2 YSYEKL. CDR3 DNA: TGCGCCAGCAGCCAATTTACTAGCGGGGGGGGTATCTACGAGCAGTACTTC. As protein: CASSQFTSGGGIYEQYF.

V is TRBV10-2 and J is TRBJ2-7; possibly TRBD1 for D (6 bases). V was shortened by 6 bases and J by 4 bases, with 22 bases between the two germline ends. The CDR3 sequence is 16 residues long. Germline V CDR1 and CDR2: WSHSY, SAAADI. DNA for the CDR3: TGCGCCAGCAGCCACGTCGTCAGGGGTAGGATATACGAGCAGTACTTC. This translates into CASSHVVRGRIYEQYF.

The CDR3 DNA sequence: TGCAGCGTTTGGGACAGGAGCTCTGGAAACACCATATATTTT. Residues: CSVWDRSSGNTIYF. V gene TRBV29-1 combines with J gene TRBJ1-3; 8 bases agree with TRBD1. The V gene's germline CDR1 is SQVTM and CDR2 ANQGSEA. The trim removed 5 bases at V and 0 bases at J, leaving 3 bases unmatched. This CDR3 has 14 amino acids. The whole variable domain, remainder taken from reference TRBV29-1 and TRBJ1-3, is SAVISQKPSRDICQRGTSLTIQCQVDSQVTMMFWYRQQPGQSLTLIATANQGSEATYESGFVIDKFPISRPNLTFSTLTVSNMSPEDSSIYLCSVWDRSSGNTIYFGEGSWLTVV.